This entry lists 24 T cell receptor beta chains sequenced from one sample in a study of T-cell reconstitution after alpha-beta-depleted transplantation in children. Unique molecular identifiers tagged the TCRbeta library. TCRdb reprocessed the PCR reads via MiXCR and lists one record per CDR3 protein. The sample has about 350,000 distinct CDR3 sequences, 10% to 15% seen once. The sample consisted of PBMCs, taken from the stem cell graft. The receptors were sampled from a human donor who donated a stem cell graft to a child with Fanconi anemia.

The rearrangement links TRBV7-9 to TRBJ2-3; TRBD2 matches 9 bases. Germline CDR1 is SEHNR and CDR2 is FQNEAQ (reference sequence). The CDR3 is made up of 16 amino acids. Unmatched junction bases numbered 9, after V lost 5 bases and J lost 3 bases. This chain's CDR3 is CASSTRAGGPTDTQYF. The CDR3 DNA is TGTGCCAGCAGCACGCGGGCGGGGGGGCCGACAGATACGCAGTATTTT.

The table lists this clonotype with many counts. The chain uses TRBV7-2 and TRBJ2-5; no clear D. V was shortened by 0 bases and J by 0 bases, with 5 bases between the two germline ends. Germline V gene lookup returns CDR1 SGHTA and CDR2 FQGNSA. CDR3 size: 14 residues. CDR3 sequence reads: CASSLALHQETQYF. CDR3 bases: TGTGCCAGCAGCTTAGCTCTCCACCAAGAGACCCAGTACTTC.

This clonotype was seen a few times. The chain uses TRBV10-2 and TRBJ2-5; 7 bases match TRBD1. The CDR3 spans 14 residues. Germline V CDR1 and CDR2: WSHSY, SAAADI. V gave up 3 bases and J gave up 1 base; unmatched junction bases: 2. As DNA, the CDR3 is TGCGCCAGCAGTGATTGGGACAGCCAAGAGACCCAGTACTTC. It specifies CASSDWDSQETQYF.

This clonotype was observed a handful of times. The V gene is TRBV14, the J gene TRBJ1-2; D is possibly TRBD1 (6 bases). Trimming stripped 4 bases from V and 1 base from J, with 10 bases between. CDR3 size: 14 residues. Germline V gives CDR1 SGHDN, CDR2 FVKESK. The CDR3 loop reads CASSRQAFNYGYTF. The CDR3 nucleotides read TGTGCCAGCAGCCGACAGGCCTTTAACTATGGCTACACCTTC.

The chain carries TRBV11-2 and TRBJ2-1; D not certain. The germline CDR1 and CDR2 sequences are SGHAT and FQNNGV. The CDR3 extends over 16 amino acids. Trimming stripped 4 bases from V and 0 bases from J, with 13 bases between. The CDR3 sequence is CASSWPKISSYNEQFF. The DNA for the CDR3 is TGTGCCAGCAGCTGGCCTAAGATAAGCTCCTACAATGAGCAGTTCTTC.

In its sample, this clonotype was seen a few times. The V and J genes are TRBV6-1 and TRBJ1-1; possible D gene TRBD1, 5 bases. CDR1 is MNHNS and CDR2 is SASEGT in the germline V gene. This CDR3 comprises 16 residues. Deletions cut 5 bases from V and 2 bases from J, with 18 bases between. CDR3 sequence reads: CASSIETVQINTEAFF. CDR3 nucleotide sequence: TGTGCCAGCAGTATAGAGACAGTGCAGATTAACACTGAAGCTTTCTTT.

The chain joins TRBV3-1 to TRBJ1-1; no clear D. The germline V gene has CDR1 LGHDT and CDR2 YNNKEL (reference sequence). The CDR3 extends over 11 amino acids. Between the trimmed V and J ends, which lost 1 base and 10 bases, there was a span of 7 bases. CDR3 loop: CASSQASRAFF. The CDR3 DNA is TGTGCCAGCAGCCAAGCATCTAGAGCTTTCTTT.

The gene calls are TRBV5-1 and TRBJ1-5; D not certain. The germline V gene has CDR1 SGHRS and CDR2 YFSETQ. The CDR3 length is 13 residues. With 1 base removed from V and 5 bases from J, the gap between germline ends came to 7 bases. The CDR3 region is CASSLTTDQPQHF. DNA for the CDR3: TGCGCCAGCAGCTTGACGACGGATCAGCCCCAGCATTTT.

This clonotype was seen more than once but under ten times. The chain employs TRBV19 and TRBJ2-1; D is undetermined. Trimming took 3 bases from V and 9 from J, leaving 9 bases between them. The CDR3 runs to 12 residues. CDR1 and CDR2 (germline): LNHDA, SQIVND (reference sequence). The DNA of the CDR3 is TGTGCCAGTAGTATCACCCCCGGTGAGCAGTTCTTC. Translating it yields CASSITPGEQFF.

This clonotype was detected ten times or more. The chain carries TRBV18 and TRBJ2-5; a weak D match, TRBD1 (5 bases). CDR1 is KGHSH and CDR2 is LQKENI in the germline V gene. This CDR3 contains 13 residues. V lost 3 bases and J 5 bases, leaving 10 bases between the germline ends. The CDR3 here is CASSPAGIETQYF. The CDR3 bases are TGTGCCAGCTCACCTGCAGGGATCGAGACCCAGTACTTC.

This clonotype turned up a few times. The CDR3 region is CAWSLLRELFF. In DNA form, the CDR3 reads TGTGCCTGGAGTCTTCTGAGGGAGCTGTTTTTT. The genes are TRBV30 and TRBJ2-2; D is unresolved. Germline-derived CDR1 and CDR2 are GTSNPN and SVGIG (reference sequence). The V and J ends lost 2 bases and 9 bases respectively, with 7 bases between them. This CDR3 is 11 amino acids long.

This clonotype was seen many times. The chain carries TRBV20-1 and TRBJ2-5; 10 nucleotides agree with TRBD2. The CDR3 extends over 13 amino acids. V shed 5 bases, J shed 4 bases, and the junction held 4 bases outside the gene matches. From germline, CDR1 is DFQATT and CDR2 SNEGSKA (reference sequence). The CDR3 bases are TGCAGTGCTGCTAGCGGGGGCGTAGAGACCCAGTACTTC. It codes for CSAASGGVETQYF.

CDR3 residues: CASSFQGFPTYEQYF. CDR3 in DNA: TGTGCCAGCAGTTTTCAGGGGTTCCCTACCTACGAGCAGTACTTC. This chain links TRBV12-3 or TRBV12-4 with TRBJ2-7; possibly TRBD1 for D (6 bases). The V end was cut by 3 bases, the J end by 2 bases, with 14 bases between. CDR3 length equals 15 residues.

The chain links TRBV5-1 to TRBJ2-1, with 9 bases identical to TRBD1. The CDR3 loop spans 15 amino acids. CDR1 is SGHRS, CDR2 YFSETQ, per germline. Trimming cost V 2 bases and J 6 bases; bases outside gene matches: 6. This chain's CDR3 is CASSFWTGERNEQFF. CDR3 nucleotide sequence: TGCGCCAGCAGCTTTTGGACAGGGGAGCGCAATGAGCAGTTCTTC.

A few counts support this clonotype. The chain links TRBV20-1 to TRBJ2-2; D gene unclear. This CDR3 comprises 14 residues. CDR1 is DFQATT and CDR2 is SNEGSKA in the germline V gene (reference sequence). V lost 0 bases and J 1 base, leaving 6 bases between the germline ends. In nucleotides, the CDR3 is TGCAGTGCTAGAGAGAAGGGGAACACCGGGGAGCTGTTTTTT. Translated: CSAREKGNTGELFF.

The chain combines TRBV28 with TRBJ2-5; 9 bases fit TRBD1. The CDR3 runs 15 residues. Germline V CDR1 and CDR2: MDHEN, SYDVKM. After removal of 5 bases from V and 0 bases from J, the junction contained 4 bases not matched to a gene. The CDR3: CASSGTGPYQETQYF. The CDR3 DNA sequence: TGTGCCAGCAGTGGGACAGGGCCATACCAAGAGACCCAGTACTTC.

This chain links TRBV6-2 or TRBV6-3 with TRBJ2-3, with D perhaps matching TRBD1 (7 bases). This CDR3 is built from 16 residues. Germline-derived CDR1 and CDR2 are MNHEY and SVGEGT. With 2 bases removed from V and 5 bases from J, the gap between germline ends came to 17 bases. The CDR3 loop is CASSYPPGGPRDTQYF. The CDR3 bases are TGTGCCAGCAGTTACCCGCCAGGGGGGCCGAGAGATACGCAGTATTTT.

This clonotype was detected only a few times. V and J are TRBV27 and TRBJ2-7, with a tentative D call TRBD1 (6 bases). The V end lost 2 bases, the J end lost 6 bases, and 11 bases lay between the germline ends. Per germline, CDR1 MNHEY and CDR2 SMNVEV (reference sequence). The CDR3 consists of 13 residues. The CDR3 region is CASSLLGQSEQYF. CDR3 DNA: TGTGCCAGCAGTTTACTAGGACAGAGCGAGCAGTACTTC.

The V call is TRBV27, the J call TRBJ2-3; no firm D call. Deletions cut 7 bases from V and 6 bases from J, with 20 bases between. Germline CDR1 reads MNHEY; CDR2 reads SMNVEV (reference sequence). CDR3 size: 15 residues. CDR3 residues: CASILRSQGRDTQYF. For the CDR3, the DNA is TGTGCCAGCATCTTACGGTCACAAGGGCGCGATACGCAGTATTTT.

This clonotype was observed a few times. This sequence joins TRBV12-3 or TRBV12-4 and TRBJ2-1, with D maybe TRBD2 (5 bases). Trimming cost V 5 bases and J 9 bases, with 17 bases left between them. The CDR3 extends over 14 amino acids. CDR3 DNA: TGTGCCAGCAGTCCAGCGTCCGGTCGGGGTGAGCAGTTCTTC. Amino acid sequence: CASSPASGRGEQFF.

V and J are TRBV12-3 or TRBV12-4 and TRBJ1-6; no clear D gene. This CDR3 contains 13 residues. V gave up 3 bases and J gave up 6 bases, with 6 bases separating them. The CDR3 protein is CASSLTPNSPLHF. CDR3 nucleotides: TGTGCCAGCAGTTTGACCCCTAATTCACCCCTCCACTTT.

This clonotype was seen ten or more times. The junction does not match germline at one end; this may be a read error. V gene TRBV12-3 or TRBV12-4 combines with J gene TRBJ2-7; D is possibly TRBD1 (6 bases). CDR3 length: 12 amino acids. CDR3 DNA sequence: TGTGCCAGCAGTTTCACCGGGACATCCCCCTCCTTC. Protein product: CASSFTGTSPSF.

This clonotype was picked up many times. The rearrangement links TRBV29-1 to TRBJ2-5; a weak D match, TRBD1 (6 bases). CDR1 and CDR2 (germline): SQVTM, ANQGSEA. The V and J ends lost 6 bases and 4 bases respectively, with 12 bases between them. The CDR3 sequence is 12 residues long. CDR3 in DNA: TGCAGCGTGCCACAGGGTAGAGAGACCCAGTACTTC. This encodes CSVPQGRETQYF. Complete variable domain (other parts from reference TRBV29-1 and TRBJ2-5): SAVISQKPSRDICQRGTSLTIQCQVDSQVTMMFWYRQQPGQSLTLIATANQGSEATYESGFVIDKFPISRPNLTFSTLTVSNMSPEDSSIYLCSVPQGRETQYFGPGTRLLVL.

This clonotype has only a few counts. The chain is built from TRBV3-1 and TRBJ2-2; TRBD2 matches at 8 bases. Germline assignment: CDR1 LGHDT and CDR2 YNNKEL (reference sequence). CDR3 length: 15 residues. Losses at the gene ends were 1 base for V and 6 bases for J; bases not matched to a gene: 4. CDR3 bases: TGTGCCAGCAGCCAAGCGGGGGGGCCGGCCGGGGAGCTGTTTTTT. Its translation is CASSQAGGPAGELFF.